What follows are 25 T cell receptor beta chains derived from one specimen sequenced in a study of T cells in narcolepsy. Using immunoSEQ multiplex PCR, the repertoire was profiled, and TCRdb retains in-frame clones only, with some absent. The data show approximately 31,000 clones, roughly four fifths seen once. Sequenced input: CD45RA- memory CD4+ T cells from PBMCs. The receptors were gathered from a human donor with narcolepsy.

The chain is built from TRBV28 and TRBJ1-5; weak D call: TRBD1 (6 bases). V was cut by 2 bases and J by 4 bases, with 12 bases left in between. The CDR3 has 15 amino acids. Germline-derived CDR1 and CDR2 are MDHEN and SYDVKM. The CDR3 DNA reads TGTGCCAGCAGTTTAACGCCGGACAGAAATCAGCCCCAGCATTTT. It is translated as CASSLTPDRNQPQHF. The full variable domain, rest sourced from reference TRBV28 and TRBJ1-5, is DVKVTQSSRYLVKRTGEKVFLECVQDMDHENMFWYRQDPGLGLRLIYFSYDVKMKEKGDIPEGYSVSREKKERFSLILESASTNQTSMYLCASSLTPDRNQPQHFGDGTRLSIL.

V is TRBV7-2 and J is TRBJ1-5; a weak D match, TRBD1 (6 bases). With 3 bases removed from V and 7 bases from J, the gap between germline ends came to 13 bases. The CDR3 is 14 amino acids. Germline lookup yields CDR1 SGHTA and CDR2 FQGNSA. The CDR3 DNA reads TGTGCCAGCAGCTTGGGAGGGGGTAGGCAGCCCCAGCATTTT. Residues: CASSLGGGRQPQHF.

A single count supports this clone. The chain is built from TRBV29-1 and TRBJ2-4, with D tentatively TRBD2 (6 bases). The CDR3 loop spans 15 amino acids. Germline V gene sequence: CDR1 SQVTM, CDR2 ANQGSEA. V shed 0 bases and J shed 4 bases, with 13 bases lying between them. The DNA for the CDR3 is TGCAGCGTTGAAGATGCTGGGACTTCTAAAAACATTCAGTACTTC. Translating gives CSVEDAGTSKNIQYF.

The rearrangement uses TRBV4-1 and TRBJ2-5, with a possible D match to TRBD1 (5 bases). Germline loops: CDR1 MGHRA, CDR2 YSYEKL. The CDR3 covers 15 residues. V was clipped by 1 base and J by 1 base, with 10 bases between them. The CDR3: CASSQGDRAQETQYF. DNA of the CDR3: TGCGCCAGCAGCCAAGGAGACAGAGCCCAAGAGACCCAGTACTTC.

V gene TRBV5-6 combines with J gene TRBJ2-3; 9 bases are shared with TRBD1. Trimming cost V 1 base and J 7 bases; bases outside gene matches: 1. The CDR3 loop spans 13 amino acids. CDR1 and CDR2 from the germline V gene are SGHDT and YYEEEE. CDR3 sequence: CASSLNRGHTQYF. For the CDR3, the DNA is TGTGCCAGCAGCTTGAACAGGGGGCATACGCAGTATTTT.

The chain carries TRBV29-1 and TRBJ1-2; D is unresolved. With 5 bases removed from V and 8 bases from J, the gap between germline ends came to 15 bases. Germline V gene lookup returns CDR1 SQVTM and CDR2 ANQGSEA. The CDR3 runs to 12 residues. The CDR3 DNA follows: TGCAGCGTTCGCGGGCAGCAGAGGGGCTACACCTTC. Translating gives CSVRGQQRGYTF. Looking up the rest from reference TRBV29-1 and TRBJ1-2 gives the full variable domain: SAVISQKPSRDICQRGTSLTIQCQVDSQVTMMFWYRQQPGQSLTLIATANQGSEATYESGFVIDKFPISRPNLTFSTLTVSNMSPEDSSIYLCSVRGQQRGYTFGSGTRLTVV.

The rearrangement joins TRBV5-6 to TRBJ2-5; TRBD2 aligns across 9 bases. The DNA end is a closer match to TRBJ2-7, so the J assignment may be wrong. The CDR3 spans 16 residues. Germline V gives CDR1 SGHDT, CDR2 YYEEEE. The CDR3 region is CASSLAAGGLSYEQYF. The CDR3 DNA reads TGTGCCAGCAGCTTGGCGGCGGGGGGGCTCTCCTACGAGCAGTACTTC.

This sequence joins TRBV4-1 and TRBJ1-4; D is perhaps TRBD1 (5 bases). The germline V and J ends were trimmed by 2 bases and 4 bases, with 11 bases remaining between them. The CDR3 runs to 15 residues. The germline gives CDR1 MGHRA, CDR2 YSYEKL. The DNA for the CDR3 is TGCGCCAGCAGCCAAACAGGTCCACTTAATGAAAAACTGTTTTTT. Protein sequence: CASSQTGPLNEKLFF.

This clone has just one count. This sample includes further DNA sequences coding for the same CDR3. The chain recombines TRBV2 with TRBJ2-5; 12 positions match TRBD2. J gave up 0 bases and V 6 bases, and 2 bases lay outside the gene matches. Germline CDR1 and CDR2: SNHLY and FYNNEI. The CDR3 loop spans 15 amino acids. The CDR3 DNA follows: TGTGCCAGCAGCGGGACTAGCGGGTACCAAGAGACCCAGTACTTC. This encodes CASSGTSGYQETQYF.

This chain joins TRBV6-5 and TRBJ2-3, with TRBD2 identical over 11 bases. The V gene end was trimmed by 6 bases and the J gene end by 4 bases; junction bases not matched to a gene: 6. Looked up from germline, CDR1 is MNHEY and CDR2 is SVGAGI. The CDR3 has 15 residues. For the CDR3, the DNA is TGTGCCAGCAGAATAGCGGGGGGGCCAGCAGATACGCAGTATTTT. Protein: CASRIAGGPADTQYF.

The sample holds one count of this clone. The genes are TRBV30 and TRBJ2-3, with 10 nucleotides matching TRBD2. Trimming took 4 bases from V and 1 from J; bases not matched to a gene: 8. The CDR3 runs to 16 residues. Looked up from germline, CDR1 is GTSNPN and CDR2 is SVGIG (reference sequence). This chain's CDR3 is CAWTSGGLLGTDTQYF. In DNA, the CDR3 is TGTGCCTGGACTAGCGGGGGACTATTAGGCACAGATACGCAGTATTTT.

Only one count was recorded for this clone. The J gene is TRBJ1-2, the V gene TRBV6-6; possible D gene TRBD1, 5 bases. The germline V gene has CDR1 MNHNY and CDR2 SVGAGI (reference sequence). Trimming took off 5 bases at V and 0 bases at J, with 13 bases between the two ends. CDR3 size: 15 residues. The CDR3 nucleotides read TGTGCCAGCAGTCCCCCCCCACAGGCTAACTATGGCTACACCTTC. Residues: CASSPPPQANYGYTF.

The genes are TRBV6-5 and TRBJ1-4, with a possible D match to TRBD1 (6 bases). The CDR3 is made up of 15 amino acids. Trimming stripped 5 bases from V and 5 bases from J, with 15 bases between. Per germline, CDR1 MNHEY and CDR2 SVGAGI. The CDR3 spells CASSSPSTGNEKLFF. The DNA of the CDR3 is TGTGCCAGCAGTAGCCCTTCGACAGGAAATGAAAAACTGTTTTTT.

The chain joins TRBV2 to TRBJ2-3; 8 bases align to TRBD2. There are 15 residues in the CDR3. Trimming took 5 bases from V and 0 from J; bases not matched to a gene: 4. The germline gives CDR1 SNHLY, CDR2 FYNNEI. The CDR3 DNA follows: TGTGCCAGCAGTAGGGGCGGGGGGAGCACAGATACGCAGTATTTT. The encoded protein is CASSRGGGSTDTQYF.

The sample holds one count of this clone. This chain joins TRBV5-4 and TRBJ2-5; D possibly uses TRBD1 or TRBD2 (5 bases each). The V gene's germline CDR1 is SGHNT and CDR2 YYREEE (reference sequence). The CDR3 extends over 13 amino acids. Between the trimmed V and J ends, which lost 5 bases and 5 bases, there was a span of 13 bases. This CDR3 is CASRPQGEETQYF. The CDR3 bases are TGTGCCAGCAGGCCGCAGGGAGAGGAGACCCAGTACTTC.

The chain couples TRBV28 to TRBJ2-7, with D perhaps TRBD1 (5 bases). V was trimmed by 4 bases and J by 3 bases, leaving 19 bases between them. From germline, CDR1 is MDHEN and CDR2 SYDVKM. The CDR3 runs 16 residues. CDR3 coding DNA: TGTGCCAGCAGTTCCCCTCGTGGGGCGGTGCTCTACGAGCAGTACTTC. Translating gives CASSSPRGAVLYEQYF.

CDR3: CASTNRGMNTEAFF. CDR3 in DNA: TGTGCCAGCACCAACAGGGGAATGAACACTGAAGCTTTCTTT. This chain connects TRBV11-1 to TRBJ1-1, with TRBD1 identical over 7 bases. The CDR3 length is 14 residues. The V gene end was trimmed by 7 bases and the J gene end by 0 bases; junction bases not matched to a gene: 5. Germline V lookup: CDR1 SGHAT, CDR2 FQDESV (reference sequence).

This chain joins TRBV7-2 and TRBJ1-3; tentative D call: TRBD1 (5 bases). The CDR3 loop spans 15 amino acids. The V and J ends lost 5 bases and 4 bases respectively, with 15 bases between them. The germline gives CDR1 SGHTA, CDR2 FQGNSA. CDR3 DNA sequence: TGTGCCAGCAGCCTTGACAGTTGGGGAGGAAACACCATATATTTT. Its protein product is CASSLDSWGGNTIYF.

The chain has TRBV5-1 and TRBJ2-2; D remains ambiguous. Germline loops: CDR1 SGHRS, CDR2 YFSETQ. CDR3 length: 15 residues. Deletions cut 0 bases from V and 5 bases from J, with 11 bases between. The DNA for the CDR3 is TGCGCCAGCAGCTTGGTAGGTTCGGAGACCGGGGAGCTGTTTTTT. This sequence encodes CASSLVGSETGELFF. Full variable domain (rest looked up from reference TRBV5-1 and TRBJ2-2): KAGVTQTPRYLIKTRGQQVTLSCSPISGHRSVSWYQQTPGQGLQFLFEYFSETQRNKGNFPGRFSGRQFSNSRSEMNVSTLELGDSALYLCASSLVGSETGELFFGEGSRLTVL.

The chain combines TRBV11-2 with TRBJ1-5; D perhaps matches TRBD1 (5 bases). The CDR3 is made up of 14 amino acids. V was cut by 5 bases and J by 6 bases, with 14 bases left in between. CDR1 is SGHAT, CDR2 FQNNGV, per germline. CDR3 in amino acids: CASSLDRGGQPQHF. The CDR3 region has the DNA TGTGCCAGCAGCCTGGACCGTGGGGGTCAGCCCCAGCATTTT.

CDR3 nucleotides: TGCGCCAGCAGCCAGAGGACAGGGGGGGGTGAGCAGTTCTTC. This translates into CASSQRTGGGEQFF. The rearrangement joins TRBV4-3 to TRBJ2-1, with 10 bases aligning to TRBD1. V trimming: 3 bases; J trimming: 9 bases; junction bases outside the gene matches: 5. This CDR3 region has 14 residues. Germline V CDR1 and CDR2: LGHNA, YSLEER.

This clone turned up a few times. The chain employs TRBV11-2 and TRBJ2-7; unclear D gene. Trimming left V 1 base short and J 3 bases short, with 7 bases between. Germline loops: CDR1 SGHAT, CDR2 FQNNGV. The CDR3 extends over 13 amino acids. The DNA for the CDR3 is TGTGCCAGCAGCTTAGCGGGTCGCTACGAGCAGTACGTC. Amino acid sequence: CASSLAGRYEQYV.

This clone appeared once. This chain joins TRBV19 and TRBJ2-3, with 14 nucleotides matching TRBD2. CDR3 length: 15 residues. The V gene end was trimmed by 3 bases and the J gene end by 8 bases; junction bases not matched to a gene: 4. In germline, CDR1 is LNHDA, CDR2 SQIVND (reference sequence). The CDR3 DNA reads TGTGCCAGTAGTATGACTAGCGGGGGGGCGCGTACGCAGTATTTT. It yields the protein CASSMTSGGARTQYF.

V gene TRBV7-9 combines with J gene TRBJ2-1, with D perhaps matching TRBD2 (5 bases). The germline V and J ends were trimmed by 5 bases and 8 bases, with 10 bases remaining between them. Germline V gene lookup returns CDR1 SEHNR and CDR2 FQNEAQ (reference sequence). The CDR3 is 12 residues long. The CDR3 bases are TGTGCCAGCAGCGAGACCGGGGATGAGCAGTTCTTC. The encoded protein is CASSETGDEQFF.

The chain links TRBV11-2 to TRBJ2-1, with TRBD1 matching over 11 bases. Losses at the gene ends were 2 bases for V and 10 bases for J; bases not matched to a gene: 7. Germline V lookup: CDR1 SGHAT, CDR2 FQNNGV. This CDR3 is 15 amino acids long. The CDR3 coding sequence is TGTGCCAGCAGCTTAAGGGGGACAGGGGGTTTCGAGCAGTTCTTC. It encodes CASSLRGTGGFEQFF.